This entry features one T cell receptor beta chain sequence. The antigen is undetermined. These data originate in a study of cytomegalovirus exposure and HLA in healthy donors. General study points: Among TCR beta chains, those listed as cytomegalovirus-associated numbered 164. Later, an analysis found that TCR clusters from the first cohort tended to co-occur in the 120 or so validation repertoires.

The data were produced by immunoSEQ multiplex PCR, yet TCRdb's version contains in-frame clones alone and is incomplete. The sample records some 120,000 clones, roughly 86% being singletons. The length of the CDR3 is 14 residues. Sequenced input: PBMCs. The TCR sequence derives from a man aged 25-45 years in good health and CMV-seronegative. V gene TRBV21-1 combines with J gene TRBJ2-7; the DNA was not used to check the table's D call, TRBD2. TRBV21-1 is assigned pseudogene status. The CDR3 sequence: CANTTSGDTYEQYF. For the CDR3, the DNA is TGTGCCAACACGACTAGCGGGGATACCTACGAGCAGTACTTC.